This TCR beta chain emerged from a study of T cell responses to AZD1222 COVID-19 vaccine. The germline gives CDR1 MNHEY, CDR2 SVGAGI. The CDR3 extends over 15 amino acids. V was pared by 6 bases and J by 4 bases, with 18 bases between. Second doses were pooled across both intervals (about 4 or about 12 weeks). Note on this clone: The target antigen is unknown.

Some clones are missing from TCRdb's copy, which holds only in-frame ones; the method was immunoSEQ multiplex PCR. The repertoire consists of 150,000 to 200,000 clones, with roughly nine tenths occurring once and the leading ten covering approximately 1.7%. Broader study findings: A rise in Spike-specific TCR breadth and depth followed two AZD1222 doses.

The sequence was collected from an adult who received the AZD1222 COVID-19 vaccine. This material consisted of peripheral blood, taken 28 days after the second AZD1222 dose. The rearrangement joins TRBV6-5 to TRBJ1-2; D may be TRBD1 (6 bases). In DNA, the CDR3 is TGTGCCAGCAGCAGACAGGACAGACCGAGCTATGGCTACACCTTC. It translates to CASSRQDRPSYGYTF.